The 9 T cell receptor beta chains listed next were all sequenced from one sample in a study of cytomegalovirus exposure and HLA in healthy donors. Profiling relied on immunoSEQ multiplex PCR, and the TCRdb table lists in-frame clones only, not all of them. The sample contains about 120,000 clones, 89% of which appear only once. The sequenced sample was PBMCs. The receptor set was obtained from a young woman in good health and CMV-seronegative.

The rearrangement joins TRBV30 to TRBJ2-5; 11 bases align to TRBD2. Trimming cost V 3 bases and J 0 bases; bases outside gene matches: 3. Germline V CDR1 and CDR2: GTSNPN, SVGIG (reference sequence). There are 15 residues in the CDR3. The CDR3 nucleotides read TGTGCCTGGAGCCCGGGACTAGCGGACCAAGAGACCCAGTACTTC. As protein: CAWSPGLADQETQYF.

This rearrangement joins TRBV28 to TRBJ1-6, with D possibly matching TRBD1 (5 bases). V was pared by 8 bases and J by 5 bases, with 13 bases between. The CDR3 is 14 residues long. Germline values: CDR1 MDHEN, CDR2 SYDVKM. Here the CDR3 reads CASGLGPDNSPLHF. CDR3 DNA: TGTGCCAGCGGCTTGGGGCCTGATAATTCACCCCTCCACTTT.

The CDR3 sequence: CASSPAGQPSSGNTIYF. DNA for the CDR3: TGTGCCAGCTCACCAGCGGGACAGCCGAGCTCTGGAAACACCATATATTTT. V is TRBV18 and J is TRBJ1-3, with 7 nucleotides matching TRBD1. This CDR3 has 17 amino acids. V was pared by 2 bases and J by 0 bases, with 7 bases of the junction left unmatched. In germline, CDR1 is KGHSH, CDR2 LQKENI.

CDR3 sequence reads: CASSFPTLGAWGYTF. Written as DNA, the CDR3 is TGTGCCAGCAGTTTCCCCACTTTGGGGGCCTGGGGCTACACCTTC. V gene TRBV28 combines with J gene TRBJ1-2, with D possibly matching TRBD1 (6 bases). The CDR3 covers 15 residues. Trimming shortened V by 3 bases and J by 8 bases, and 19 bases separated the two germline ends. Germline CDR1 reads MDHEN; CDR2 reads SYDVKM.

The CDR3 is CASSNGQNNSPLHF. The CDR3 DNA sequence: TGTGCCAGCAGCAATGGACAGAATAATTCACCCCTCCACTTT. The V and J genes are TRBV6-6 and TRBJ1-6; D perhaps matches TRBD1 (6 bases). There are 14 residues in the CDR3. V was pared by 6 bases and J by 5 bases, with 11 bases between. CDR1 MNHNY and CDR2 SVGAGI come from the germline V gene (reference sequence).

This chain connects TRBV7-2 to TRBJ2-5, with D possibly TRBD2 on 6 matching bases. Germline assignment: CDR1 SGHTA and CDR2 FQGNSA. V lost 5 bases and J 7 bases, leaving 26 bases between the germline ends. This CDR3 has 17 amino acids. The CDR3 region has the DNA TGTGCCAGCAGCCGAGAGGGCGGGACGGATTGGGGAATGACCCAGTACTTC. This translates into CASSREGGTDWGMTQYF.

The rearrangement uses TRBV6-5 and TRBJ2-7; D uncertain. The CDR3 totals 15 residues. Looked up from germline, CDR1 is MNHEY and CDR2 is SVGAGI. V lost 2 bases and J 3 bases, leaving 14 bases between the germline ends. The CDR3 reads CASSYTTEKNYEQYF. In DNA, the CDR3 is TGTGCCAGCAGTTACACAACAGAAAAGAACTACGAGCAGTACTTC.

A single count supports this clone. CDR3 amino acids: CASSPGQARFHF. CDR3 nucleotides: TGTGCCAGCAGCCCAGGACAGGCCCGCTTCCATTTT. This rearrangement joins TRBV27 to TRBJ1-5; TRBD1 aligns across 7 bases. This CDR3 contains 12 residues. V gave up 6 bases and J gave up 16 bases; unmatched junction bases: 12. The germline gives CDR1 MNHEY, CDR2 SMNVEV (reference sequence).

V and J are TRBV7-8 and TRBJ1-5; no firm D call. Trimming shortened V by 5 bases and J by 6 bases, and 14 bases separated the two germline ends. Germline V gene sequence: CDR1 SGHVS, CDR2 FQNEAQ. The CDR3 has 14 amino acids. In nucleotides, the CDR3 is TGTGCCAGCAGCCGGGAACGCACGGGTCAGCCCCAGCATTTT. Translation: CASSRERTGQPQHF. Based on the CDR3 plus reference TRBV7-8 and TRBJ1-5, the full variable domain is GAGVSQSPRYKVAKRGQDVALRCDPISGHVSLFWYQQALGQGPEFLTYFQNEAQLDKSGLPSDRFFAERPEGSVSTLKIQRTQQEDSAVYLCASSRERTGQPQHFGDGTRLSIL.